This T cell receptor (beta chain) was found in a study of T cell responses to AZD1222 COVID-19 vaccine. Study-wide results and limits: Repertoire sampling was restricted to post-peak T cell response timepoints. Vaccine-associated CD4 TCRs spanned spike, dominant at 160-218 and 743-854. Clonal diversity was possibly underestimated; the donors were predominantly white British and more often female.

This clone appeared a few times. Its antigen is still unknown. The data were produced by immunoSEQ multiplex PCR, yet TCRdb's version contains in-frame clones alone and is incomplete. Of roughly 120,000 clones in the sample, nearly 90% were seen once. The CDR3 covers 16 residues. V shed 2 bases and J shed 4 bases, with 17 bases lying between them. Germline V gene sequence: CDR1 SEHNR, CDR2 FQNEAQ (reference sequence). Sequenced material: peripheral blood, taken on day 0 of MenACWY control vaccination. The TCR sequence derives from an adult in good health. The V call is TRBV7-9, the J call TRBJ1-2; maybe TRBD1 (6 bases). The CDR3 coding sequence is TGTGCCAGCAGCTTATTAGGTCCAGGGGCGGGCTATGGCTACACCTTC. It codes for CASSLLGPGAGYGYTF.